The entry that follows covers one T cell receptor (beta chain) sequence. The CDR3 contains 15 residues. J gave up 5 bases and V 5 bases, and 8 bases lay outside the gene matches. The germline V gene has CDR1 SGHTA and CDR2 FQGTGA. The sample comes from a study of blood T cell repertoires in COVID-19. Study overall: From T cells, B-cell-depleted T cells, or PBMCs came the material, which was cDNA or gDNA.

Source study methods: Nucleated cell counts were estimated from reference gene primer amplification. Using immunoSEQ multiplex PCR, the repertoire was profiled, and TCRdb retains in-frame clones only, with some absent. That table is the source of V, J and clone size, and D and trimming were worked out from the DNA. The table lists approximately 250,000 clones, 85% to 95% of them singletons. Participant reports of clinical history set cohort assignment. Each exposed participant met a COVID-19 case in the 2 weeks preceding study entry. V is TRBV7-3 and J is TRBJ2-1; TRBD2 aligns across 8 bases. The receptor's source is a man in his forties who had been exposed to COVID-19. Sequencing input: PBMCs or T cells enriched from blood (not recorded which). In DNA, the CDR3 is TGTGCCAGCAGCAAAACCGGGACTAGAAACAATGAGCAGTTCTTC. It codes for CASSKTGTRNNEQFF.